The source of this T cell receptor beta chain is a study of cytomegalovirus exposure and HLA in healthy donors. Broader study findings: Three of the chains that were CMV-associated were confirmed in vitro to be specific for CMV antigens.

CDR3 size: 16 residues. Germline CDR1 reads SNHLY; CDR2 reads FYNNEI. V lost 2 bases, J lost 6 bases, and 8 bases stayed unmatched. This clone was recorded a few times. Its antigen remains unidentified. PCR employed 60 Vbeta and 13 Jbeta primers. Assay used: immunoSEQ multiplex PCR; TCRdb lists only in-frame clones, some missing. The sample holds some 140,000 clones; around 73% are singletons and the top ten take around 1.2%. The sequence derives from a man aged 50 to 59 in good health and CMV-seronegative. Material for sequencing was PBMCs. This chain joins TRBV2 and TRBJ1-5; 9 bases line up with TRBD1. In DNA, the CDR3 is TGTGCCAGCAGTGAATACACAGGGGGCGCGGGTCAGCCCCAGCATTTT. This codes for CASSEYTGGAGQPQHF.